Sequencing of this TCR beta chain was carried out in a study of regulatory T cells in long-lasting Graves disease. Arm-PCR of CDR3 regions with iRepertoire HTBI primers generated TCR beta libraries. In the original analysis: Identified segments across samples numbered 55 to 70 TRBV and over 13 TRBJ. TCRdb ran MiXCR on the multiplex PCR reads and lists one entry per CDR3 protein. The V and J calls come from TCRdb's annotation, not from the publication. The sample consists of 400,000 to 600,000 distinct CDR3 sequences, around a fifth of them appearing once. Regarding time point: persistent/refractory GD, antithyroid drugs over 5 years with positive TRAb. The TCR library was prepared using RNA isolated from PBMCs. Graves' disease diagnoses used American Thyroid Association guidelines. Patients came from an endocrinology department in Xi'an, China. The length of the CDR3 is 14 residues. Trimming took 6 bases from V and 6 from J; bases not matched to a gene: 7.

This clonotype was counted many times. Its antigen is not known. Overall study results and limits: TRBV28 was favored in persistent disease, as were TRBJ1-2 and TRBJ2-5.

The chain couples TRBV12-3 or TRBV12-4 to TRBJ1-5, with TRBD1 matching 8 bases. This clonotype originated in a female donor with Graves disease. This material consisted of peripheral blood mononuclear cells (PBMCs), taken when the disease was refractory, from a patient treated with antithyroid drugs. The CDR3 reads CASSKTGASQPQHF. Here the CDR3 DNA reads TGTGCCAGCAGCAAGACAGGGGCCAGTCAGCCCCAGCATTTT.